A selection of T cell receptor beta chains follows, all from one sample in a study of human T cells and chemical hapten exposure. TCRdb fed the 5' RACE reads into MiXCR, producing one record per CDR3 protein. The table records roughly 81,000 distinct CDR3 sequences, roughly 15% of them present only once. The receptors derive from a female donor in good health. The CDR3 runs from the conserved cysteine through the conserved F or W. The order of the fields is D gene, V gene, clone size, J gene, CDR3 DNA, CDR3 protein. The D gene is left open where the match is weak. Clone size is given for some rows only: seen once, a few or many times, or a class if the clone is expanded.

d_call: -
v_call: TRBV3-1
clone_size: few
j_call: TRBJ1-4
cdr3_nt: TGTGCCAGCAGCCCCTCTCCAGGGAATCGGGAAAAACTGTTTTTT
cdr3_aa: CASSPSPGNREKLFF

d_call: TRBD1
v_call: TRBV6-1
clone_size: -
j_call: TRBJ1-2
cdr3_nt: TGTGCCAGCAGTGAAGCCCCGACAGGGGGGGTTGGCTACACCTTC
cdr3_aa: CASSEAPTGGVGYTF

d_call: TRBD2
v_call: TRBV3-1
clone_size: few
j_call: TRBJ2-1
cdr3_nt: TGTGCCAGCAGCCGAGCGGGAGCCCCCTACAATGAGCAGTTCTTC
cdr3_aa: CASSRAGAPYNEQFF

d_call: -
v_call: TRBV5-4
clone_size: -
j_call: TRBJ1-4
cdr3_nt: TGTGCCAGCAGCTTAGAAGCAACTAATGAAAAACTGTTTTTT
cdr3_aa: CASSLEATNEKLFF

d_call: -
v_call: TRBV5-1
clone_size: few
j_call: TRBJ2-3
cdr3_nt: TGCGCCAGCAGCGAGCAGGGACTCAGCACAGATACGCAGTATTTT
cdr3_aa: CASSEQGLSTDTQYF

d_call: TRBD2
v_call: TRBV20-1
clone_size: few
j_call: TRBJ2-7
cdr3_nt: TGCAGTGCCCAGGCCGGGAGGACCTACGAGCAGTACTTC
cdr3_aa: CSAQAGRTYEQYF

d_call: -
v_call: TRBV7-2
clone_size: -
j_call: TRBJ2-1
cdr3_nt: TGTGCCAGCAGCTTAGCGTCGGAGGGAGAGCAGTTCTTC
cdr3_aa: CASSLASEGEQFF

d_call: TRBD1
v_call: TRBV30
clone_size: -
j_call: TRBJ1-5
cdr3_nt: TGTGCCTGGAGTGCCCGTCCAGGGGGTAGACAGCCCCAGCATTTT
cdr3_aa: CAWSARPGGRQPQHF

d_call: -
v_call: TRBV7-9
clone_size: -
j_call: TRBJ2-5
cdr3_nt: TGTGCCAGCAGCTTTAAACAGTCGTGGGGCGAAGAGACCCAGTACTTC
cdr3_aa: CASSFKQSWGEETQYF

d_call: -
v_call: TRBV5-1
clone_size: few
j_call: TRBJ2-3
cdr3_nt: TGCGCCAGCAGCCTAACTAGCCACGATACGCAGTATTTT
cdr3_aa: CASSLTSHDTQYF

d_call: -
v_call: TRBV5-4
clone_size: -
j_call: TRBJ1-1
cdr3_nt: TGTGCCAGCAGCTTTTGGGGGGTAACTGAAGCTTTCTTT
cdr3_aa: CASSFWGVTEAFF

d_call: TRBD1
v_call: TRBV5-8
clone_size: few
j_call: TRBJ1-1
cdr3_nt: TGTGCCAGCAGCTGGGACAGTGAAGCTTTCTTT
cdr3_aa: CASSWDSEAFF

d_call: -
v_call: TRBV4-3
clone_size: -
j_call: TRBJ1-2
cdr3_nt: TGCGCCAGCAGCCAAGAAAAGGGGGAGACCTACGGCTACACCTTC
cdr3_aa: CASSQEKGETYGYTF

d_call: -
v_call: TRBV20-1
clone_size: -
j_call: TRBJ2-5
cdr3_nt: TGCAGTGCGGGAGGAGTGGGCGAGGAGACCCAGTACTTC
cdr3_aa: CSAGGVGEETQYF

d_call: -
v_call: TRBV30
clone_size: -
j_call: TRBJ1-1
cdr3_nt: TGTGCCTGGAATACAGGGTGGACTGAAGCTTTCTTT
cdr3_aa: CAWNTGWTEAFF

d_call: TRBD1
v_call: TRBV2
clone_size: -
j_call: TRBJ1-6
cdr3_nt: TGTGCCAGCAGTGGAAGGACAGGGAACTCACCCCTCCACTTT
cdr3_aa: CASSGRTGNSPLHF

d_call: -
v_call: TRBV9
clone_size: few
j_call: TRBJ1-2
cdr3_nt: TGTGCCAGCAGCGTCGACAACTATGGCTACACCTTC
cdr3_aa: CASSVDNYGYTF

d_call: -
v_call: TRBV15
clone_size: few
j_call: TRBJ1-3
cdr3_nt: TGTGCCACCAGCAGAGGAAAAGAGGTGGGAAACACCATATATTTT
cdr3_aa: CATSRGKEVGNTIYF

d_call: -
v_call: TRBV27
clone_size: few
j_call: TRBJ2-7
cdr3_nt: TGTGCCAGCAGTGGGCTATCGGCTAGTTCCTTCTACGAGCAGTACTTC
cdr3_aa: CASSGLSASSFYEQYF

d_call: TRBD2
v_call: TRBV7-2
clone_size: -
j_call: TRBJ2-3
cdr3_nt: TGTGCCAGCAGCTTAGGGTTTAGCGGGGGGACAGATACGCAGTATTTT
cdr3_aa: CASSLGFSGGTDTQYF

d_call: -
v_call: TRBV7-2
clone_size: few
j_call: TRBJ1-2
cdr3_nt: TGTGCCAGCAGCCAAACCTTCAACAGGGCTAACTATGGCTACACCTTC
cdr3_aa: CASSQTFNRANYGYTF

d_call: -
v_call: TRBV18
clone_size: -
j_call: TRBJ1-1
cdr3_nt: TGTGCCAGCTCAGAAAACCGGCTAGGGAACACTGAAGCTTTCTTT
cdr3_aa: CASSENRLGNTEAFF

d_call: TRBD1
v_call: TRBV2
clone_size: -
j_call: TRBJ1-2
cdr3_nt: TGTGCCAGCAGTCCAGACAGGGGGTATAACTATGGCTACACCTTC
cdr3_aa: CASSPDRGYNYGYTF

d_call: -
v_call: TRBV29-1
clone_size: -
j_call: TRBJ2-1
cdr3_nt: TGCAGCGTTGACGGGCAGCACTACAATGAGCAGTTCTTC
cdr3_aa: CSVDGQHYNEQFF

d_call: -
v_call: TRBV5-6
clone_size: few
j_call: TRBJ2-1
cdr3_nt: TGTGCCAGCAGCTTGTACGTGAGTGAGCAGTTCTTC
cdr3_aa: CASSLYVSEQFF

d_call: -
v_call: TRBV7-2
clone_size: few
j_call: TRBJ2-7
cdr3_nt: TGTGCCAGCAGCCCGGGACCCACTAGCCCGAGCTCCTACGAGCAGTACTTC
cdr3_aa: CASSPGPTSPSSYEQYF

d_call: -
v_call: TRBV20-1
clone_size: -
j_call: TRBJ2-2
cdr3_nt: TGCAGTGCTAGAGATTTAGGGAAGGGACCCTCAGACACCGGGGAGCTGTTTTTT
cdr3_aa: CSARDLGKGPSDTGELFF

d_call: -
v_call: TRBV2
clone_size: -
j_call: TRBJ2-4
cdr3_nt: TGTGCCAGCAGTGATGTAGCCCTGAAAAACATTCAGTACTTC
cdr3_aa: CASSDVALKNIQYF

d_call: -
v_call: TRBV7-2
clone_size: few
j_call: TRBJ2-7
cdr3_nt: TGTGCCAGCAGCCCCGTCGACGCCTACGAGCAGTACTTC
cdr3_aa: CASSPVDAYEQYF

d_call: TRBD1
v_call: TRBV20-1
clone_size: few
j_call: TRBJ1-5
cdr3_nt: TGCAGTGCTTTCCCGACAGGGATGCCCCAGCATTTT
cdr3_aa: CSAFPTGMPQHF

d_call: -
v_call: TRBV12-3/TRBV12-4
clone_size: few
j_call: TRBJ1-1
cdr3_nt: TGTGCCAGCAGTTTACTAGGGAAGAACACTGAAGCTTTCTTT
cdr3_aa: CASSLLGKNTEAFF